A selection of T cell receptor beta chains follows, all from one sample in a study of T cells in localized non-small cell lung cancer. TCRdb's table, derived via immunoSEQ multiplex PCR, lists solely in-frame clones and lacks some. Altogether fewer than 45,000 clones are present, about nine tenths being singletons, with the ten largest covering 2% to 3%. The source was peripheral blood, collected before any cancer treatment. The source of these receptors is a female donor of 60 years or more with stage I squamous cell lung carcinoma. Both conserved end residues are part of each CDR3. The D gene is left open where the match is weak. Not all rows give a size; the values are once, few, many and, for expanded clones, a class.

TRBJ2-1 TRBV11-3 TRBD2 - TGTGCCAGCAGCTTTCGACTAGCGGGAAAGGGAGATGAGCAGTTCTTC CASSFRLAGKGDEQFF
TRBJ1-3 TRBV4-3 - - TGCGCCAGCAGCACGGGGACGTCTGGAAACACCATATATTTT CASSTGTSGNTIYF
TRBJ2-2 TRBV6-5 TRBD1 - TGTGCCAGCAGTTATAAAGACAGGGACACCGGGGAGCTGTTTTTT CASSYKDRDTGELFF
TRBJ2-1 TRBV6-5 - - TGTGCCAGCAGTTTCCCACCGTGGGGCGAGCAGTTCTTC CASSFPPWGEQFF
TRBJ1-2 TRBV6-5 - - TGTGCCAGCACCCCGAGGGGCTTCCATGGCTACACCTTC CASTPRGFHGYTF
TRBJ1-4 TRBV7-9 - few TGTGCCAGCAGCTTAGCTCGGGCGAACGAAAAACTGTTTTTT CASSLARANEKLFF
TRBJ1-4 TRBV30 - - TGTGCCTGGAGCGTAGGTAGGCGGGAAAAACTGTTTTTT CAWSVGRREKLFF
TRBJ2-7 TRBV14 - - TGTGCCAGCAGCGGGCCTTACGAGCAGTACTTC CASSGPYEQYF
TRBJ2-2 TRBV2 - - TGTGCCAGCACTGAATGGGGTCGCACCGGGGAGCTGTTTTTT CASTEWGRTGELFF
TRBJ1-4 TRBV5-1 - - TGCGCCAGCAGCCCGGAGGGGGGCGGTGAAAAACTGTTTTTT CASSPEGGGEKLFF
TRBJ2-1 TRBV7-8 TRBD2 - TGTGCCAGCAGCCGTACCGGGACTAGAAATAGTGAGCAGTTCTTC CASSRTGTRNSEQFF
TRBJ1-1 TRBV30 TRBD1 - TGTGCCTGGAGCCGGGACAGGGGGGGGAACACTGAAGCTTTCTTT CAWSRDRGGNTEAFF
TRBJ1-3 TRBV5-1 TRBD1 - TGCGCCAGCAGGACAGGGTCTGGAAACACCATATATTTT CASRTGSGNTIYF
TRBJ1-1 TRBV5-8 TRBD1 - TGTGCCAGCAGCCCTTGGACAGGGTCGATGAACACTGAAGCTTTCTTT CASSPWTGSMNTEAFF
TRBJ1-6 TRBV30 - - TGTGCCTGGAATGGGAGATTGGGTAATTCACCCCTCCACTTT CAWNGRLGNSPLHF